Described below is a single T cell receptor beta chain sequence and its context. These data are taken from a study of blood T cell repertoires in COVID-19. The germline V gene encodes CDR1 SEHNR and CDR2 FQNEAQ (reference sequence). Unmatched junction bases numbered 14, after V lost 6 bases and J lost 5 bases. This CDR3 has 16 residues. The data were produced by immunoSEQ multiplex PCR, yet TCRdb's version contains in-frame clones alone and is incomplete. The table has approximately 310,000 clones, around 85% seen once; the top ten hold under 2%. The clonotype originates from a woman aged 30 to 39 who had been exposed to COVID-19. The chain carries TRBV7-9 and TRBJ1-1; 8 nucleotides align to TRBD1. The specimen sequenced was PBMCs or T cells enriched from blood (not recorded which). The CDR3 sequence is CASSSGTGGGGTEAFF. The CDR3 DNA is TGTGCCAGCAGTTCCGGAACAGGGGGAGGTGGGACTGAAGCTTTCTTT.